This is a list of T cell receptor beta chains from one sample in a study of T cell responses to AZD1222 COVID-19 vaccine. TCRdb keeps only in-frame clones here, not all; method: immunoSEQ multiplex PCR. The sample shows around 180,000 clones, approximately 90% of them seen only once. Specimen: peripheral blood, collected on day 0 of AZD1222 vaccination. The receptors stem from an adult in good health. Both conserved end residues are part of each CDR3. A D gene is named only where the DNA matches it firmly. The listing skips clone size in some rows; elsewhere it reads once, few, many or a size class.

NA	TRBV11-2	TRBJ2-1	TRBD2	CASSYQRGDNEQFF	TGTGCCAGCAGCTACCAGCGGGGCGACAATGAGCAGTTCTTC
NA	TRBV6-2/TRBV6-3	TRBJ2-1	TRBD1	CASSYWDRDNEQFF	TGTGCCAGCAGTTATTGGGACAGGGACAATGAGCAGTTCTTC
NA	TRBV9	TRBJ2-3	TRBD2	CASSVLAGGTPDTQYF	TGTGCCAGCAGCGTATTAGCGGGGGGCACCCCAGATACGCAGTATTTT
NA	TRBV11-1	TRBJ2-1	NA	CASSLAPTWDNEQFF	TGTGCCAGCAGCTTAGCTCCGACCTGGGACAATGAGCAGTTCTTC
NA	TRBV6-6	TRBJ1-1	NA	CASSYSTRGNTEAFF	TGTGCCAGCAGTTACTCGACTAGGGGGAACACTGAAGCTTTCTTT
NA	TRBV7-2	TRBJ2-7	TRBD1	CASSLLAGQGYEQYF	TGTGCCAGCAGCCTATTGGCGGGACAGGGTTACGAGCAGTACTTC
NA	TRBV9	TRBJ1-1	NA	CASSPGGDTEAFF	TGTGCCAGCAGCCCCGGCGGGGATACTGAAGCTTTCTTT
NA	TRBV6-5	TRBJ2-7	NA	CASSYSTNSRHEQYF	TGTGCCAGCAGTTACTCGACGAACTCTCGCCACGAGCAGTACTTC
NA	TRBV4-1	TRBJ1-1	NA	CASSQDRGDGAEAFF	TGCGCCAGCAGCCAAGATAGGGGCGATGGGGCTGAAGCTTTCTTT
NA	TRBV2	TRBJ1-1	NA	CASRKGVGTEAFF	TGTGCCAGCAGAAAGGGGGTGGGCACTGAAGCTTTCTTT
NA	TRBV9	TRBJ2-7	TRBD1	CASRPGQGSSYEQYF	TGTGCCAGCAGACCGGGACAGGGAAGCTCCTACGAGCAGTACTTC
NA	TRBV12-5	TRBJ2-1	TRBD2	CASGSPSGGVGNEQFF	TGTGCTAGTGGTTCCCCCTCGGGGGGGGTCGGCAATGAGCAGTTCTTC
NA	TRBV19	TRBJ1-1	TRBD1	CASSTGQGEAFF	TGTGCCAGTAGTACGGGACAGGGGGAAGCTTTCTTT
NA	TRBV7-6	TRBJ2-7	TRBD1	CASSPPGQGHMEQYF	TGTGCCAGCAGCCCTCCCGGACAGGGTCATATGGAGCAGTACTTC
NA	TRBV14	TRBJ1-6	TRBD1	CASSQERQGPLHF	TGTGCCAGCAGCCAAGAGCGACAGGGACCCCTCCACTTT
NA	TRBV28	TRBJ1-5	NA	CASRPELAQPQHF	TGTGCCAGCAGGCCTGAGCTGGCCCAGCCCCAGCATTTT
NA	TRBV27	TRBJ2-7	NA	CASSPSTGFYEQYF	TGTGCCAGCAGTCCATCAACAGGTTTCTACGAGCAGTACTTC
NA	TRBV4-2	TRBJ1-2	NA	CASSQGTSADYGYTF	TGTGCCAGCAGCCAGGGGACGTCCGCCGACTATGGCTACACCTTC
NA	TRBV4-3	TRBJ2-6	TRBD1	CASSLDRAQSGANVLTF	TGCGCCAGCAGCCTGGACAGGGCGCAATCTGGGGCCAACGTCCTGACTTTC
once	TRBV5-5	TRBJ2-7	TRBD2	CASSLRGLAGAHSYEQYF	TGTGCCAGCAGCTTGAGGGGACTAGCGGGGGCCCACTCCTACGAGCAGTACTTC
NA	TRBV19	TRBJ2-7	NA	CASSIVVGAYEQYF	TGTGCCAGTAGTATAGTGGTAGGGGCCTACGAGCAGTACTTC
NA	TRBV12-3/TRBV12-4	TRBJ1-2	NA	CASSVGDYGYTF	TGTGCCAGCAGCGTGGGGGACTATGGCTACACCTTC
NA	TRBV4-2	TRBJ2-7	TRBD1	CASSQEEGQGAGEQYF	TGTGCCAGCAGCCAAGAAGAGGGACAGGGGGCGGGCGAGCAGTACTTC
NA	TRBV7-2	TRBJ1-2	NA	CASLSGEAGVDYGYTF	TGTGCCAGCCTCTCCGGGGAGGCAGGGGTGGACTATGGCTACACCTTC
once	TRBV7-2	TRBJ2-5	NA	CASSLAGKTQYF	TGTGCCAGCAGCTTAGCGGGGAAGACCCAGTACTTC
NA	TRBV4-3	TRBJ2-7	NA	CASSQESQGTSYEQYF	TGCGCCAGCAGCCAAGAATCCCAGGGGACCTCCTACGAGCAGTACTTC
NA	TRBV5-4	TRBJ2-3	NA	CASSPGDKPDTQYF	TGTGCCAGCAGCCCGGGGGACAAGCCAGATACGCAGTATTTT
NA	TRBV2	TRBJ2-3	NA	CASNNNPGLLGVPDTQYF	TGTGCCAGCAACAACAACCCGGGACTCCTGGGCGTGCCAGATACGCAGTATTTT
NA	TRBV3-1/TRBV3-2	TRBJ2-4	NA	CASSPDRLQSWLAKNIQYF	TGTGCCAGCAGCCCAGACAGGCTACAAAGTTGGCTAGCCAAAAACATTCAGTACTTC
NA	TRBV5-4	TRBJ2-2	TRBD1	CASSTQGTDTGELFF	TGTGCCAGCAGCACACAGGGGACGGACACCGGGGAGCTGTTTTTT
NA	TRBV12-5	TRBJ2-7	TRBD2	CASASTSGSSYEQYF	TGTGCTAGTGCCTCGACTAGCGGCAGCTCCTACGAGCAGTACTTC
once	TRBV6-5	TRBJ1-1	TRBD1	CASSLQGQSFF	TGTGCCAGCAGTTTACAGGGGCAGTCTTTCTTT
few	TRBV10-3	TRBJ2-7	TRBD2	CAISGGNEQYF	TGTGCCATCAGCGGGGGGAACGAGCAGTACTTC
NA	TRBV5-5	TRBJ1-3	NA	CASSPFAGLTGNTIYF	TGTGCCAGCAGCCCCTTTGCAGGGCTCACTGGAAACACCATATATTTT
NA	TRBV19	TRBJ2-2	TRBD2	CASSSPSVGGRTGELFF	TGTGCCAGTAGTTCTCCATCCGTCGGGGGGAGGACCGGGGAGCTGTTTTTT
NA	TRBV27	TRBJ1-6	NA	CASSFGNSPLHF	TGTGCCAGCAGTTTCGGCAATTCACCCCTCCACTTT
NA	TRBV12-3/TRBV12-4	TRBJ2-7	TRBD1	CASSYRGSYEQYF	TGTGCCAGCAGCTACAGGGGTTCCTACGAGCAGTACTTC